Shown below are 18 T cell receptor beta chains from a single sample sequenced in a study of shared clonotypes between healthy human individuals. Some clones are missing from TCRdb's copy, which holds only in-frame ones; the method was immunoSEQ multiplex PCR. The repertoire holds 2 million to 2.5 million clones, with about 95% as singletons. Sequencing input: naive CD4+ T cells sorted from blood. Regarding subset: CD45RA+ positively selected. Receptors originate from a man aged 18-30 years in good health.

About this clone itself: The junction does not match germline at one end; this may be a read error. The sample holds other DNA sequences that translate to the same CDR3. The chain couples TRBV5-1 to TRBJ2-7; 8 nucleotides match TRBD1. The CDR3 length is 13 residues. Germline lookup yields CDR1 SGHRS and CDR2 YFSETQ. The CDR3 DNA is TGTGCCAGCAGCACCGGGACAGGCTACGAGCAGTACTTC. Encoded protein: CASSTGTGYEQYF.

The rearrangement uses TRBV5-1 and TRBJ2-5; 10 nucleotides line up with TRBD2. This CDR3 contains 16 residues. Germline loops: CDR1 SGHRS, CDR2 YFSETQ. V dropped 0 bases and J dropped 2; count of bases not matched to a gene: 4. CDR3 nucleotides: TGCGCCAGCAGCTTGGGTTTACTAGCGGGACAAGAGACCCAGTACTTC. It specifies CASSLGLLAGQETQYF. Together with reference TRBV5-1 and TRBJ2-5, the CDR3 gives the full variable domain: KAGVTQTPRYLIKTRGQQVTLSCSPISGHRSVSWYQQTPGQGLQFLFEYFSETQRNKGNFPGRFSGRQFSNSRSEMNVSTLELGDSALYLCASSLGLLAGQETQYFGPGTRLLVL.

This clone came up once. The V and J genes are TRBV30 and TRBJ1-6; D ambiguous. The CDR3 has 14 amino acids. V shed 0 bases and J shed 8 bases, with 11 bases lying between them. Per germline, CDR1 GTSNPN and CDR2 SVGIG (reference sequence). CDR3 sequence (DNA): TGTGCCTGGAGTGTAGGTACGGCAGATTCACCCCTCCACTTT. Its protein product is CAWSVGTADSPLHF. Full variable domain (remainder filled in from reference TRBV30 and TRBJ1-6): SQTIHQWPATLVQPVGSPLSLECTVEGTSNPNLYWYRQAAGRGLQLLFYSVGIGQISSEVPQNLSASRPQDRQFILSSKKLLLSDSGFYLCAWSVGTADSPLHFGNGTRLTVT.

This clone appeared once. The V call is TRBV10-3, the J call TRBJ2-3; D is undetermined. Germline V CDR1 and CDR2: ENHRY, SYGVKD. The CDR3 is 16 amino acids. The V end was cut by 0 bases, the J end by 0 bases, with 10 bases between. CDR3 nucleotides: TGTGCCATCAGTGAGTCGGGCACCGTAAGCACAGATACGCAGTATTTT. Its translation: CAISESGTVSTDTQYF.

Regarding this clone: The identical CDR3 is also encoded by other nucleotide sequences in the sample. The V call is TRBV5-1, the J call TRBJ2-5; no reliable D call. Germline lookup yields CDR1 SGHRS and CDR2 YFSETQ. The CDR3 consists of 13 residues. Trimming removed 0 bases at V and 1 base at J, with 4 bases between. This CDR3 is CASSLGPQETQYF. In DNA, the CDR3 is TGCGCCAGCAGCTTGGGCCCCCAAGAGACCCAGTACTTC.

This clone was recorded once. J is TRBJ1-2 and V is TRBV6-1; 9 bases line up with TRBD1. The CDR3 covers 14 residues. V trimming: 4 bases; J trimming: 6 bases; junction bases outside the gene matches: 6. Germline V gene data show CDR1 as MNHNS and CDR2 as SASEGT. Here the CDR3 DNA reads TGTGCCAGCAGTGGGCGGACAGGGGAACATGGCTACACCTTC. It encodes CASSGRTGEHGYTF.

The CDR3 DNA follows: TGCGCCAGCAGCTTGGGGGACAGGGAAACCGGGGAGCTGTTTTTT. Amino acid sequence: CASSLGDRETGELFF. The chain links TRBV5-1 to TRBJ2-2; TRBD1 matches 9 bases. CDR3 length: 15 amino acids. Germline assignment: CDR1 SGHRS and CDR2 YFSETQ. J was trimmed by 5 bases and V by 0 bases; bases with no gene match: 2.

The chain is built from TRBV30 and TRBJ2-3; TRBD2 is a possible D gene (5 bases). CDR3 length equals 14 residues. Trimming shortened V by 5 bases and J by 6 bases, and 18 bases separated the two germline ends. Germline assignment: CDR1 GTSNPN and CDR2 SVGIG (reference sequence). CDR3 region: CAWVGGRPQDTQYF. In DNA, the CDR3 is TGTGCCTGGGTCGGCGGGCGGCCACAGGATACGCAGTATTTT.

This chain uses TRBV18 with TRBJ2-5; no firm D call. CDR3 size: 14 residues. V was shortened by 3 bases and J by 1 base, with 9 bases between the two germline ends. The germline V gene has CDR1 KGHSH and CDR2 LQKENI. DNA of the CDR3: TGTGCCAGCTCACCGGAGAATTTCCAAGAGACCCAGTACTTC. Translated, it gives CASSPENFQETQYF.

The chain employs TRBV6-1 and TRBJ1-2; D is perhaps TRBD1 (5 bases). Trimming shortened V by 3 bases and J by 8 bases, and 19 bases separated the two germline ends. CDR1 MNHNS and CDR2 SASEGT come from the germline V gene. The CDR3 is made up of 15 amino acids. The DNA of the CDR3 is TGTGCCAGCAGTGACCAGACAGTGATTATGAGGGGCTACACCTTC. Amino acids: CASSDQTVIMRGYTF.

This chain's CDR3 is CASRTAGQGRIYGYTF. The CDR3 bases are TGTGCCAGCAGAACGGCCGGACAGGGCAGAATCTATGGCTACACCTTC. This chain uses TRBV19 with TRBJ1-2, with 8 positions matching TRBD1. CDR1 is LNHDA and CDR2 is SQIVND in the germline V gene (reference sequence). The CDR3 extends over 16 amino acids. Germline trimming cut 9 bases from V and 4 bases from J; bases unmatched to any gene: 16.

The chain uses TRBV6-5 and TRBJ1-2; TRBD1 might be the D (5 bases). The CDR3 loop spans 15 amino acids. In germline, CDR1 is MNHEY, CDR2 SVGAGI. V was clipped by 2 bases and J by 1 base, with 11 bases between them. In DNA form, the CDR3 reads TGTGCCAGCAGTTACGAGCAGGGACTTAACTATGGCTACACCTTC. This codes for CASSYEQGLNYGYTF.

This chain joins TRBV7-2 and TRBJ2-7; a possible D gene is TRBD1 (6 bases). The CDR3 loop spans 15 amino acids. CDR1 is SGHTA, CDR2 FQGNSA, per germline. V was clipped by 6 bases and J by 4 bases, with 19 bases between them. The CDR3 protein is CASSVTTGVPYEQYF. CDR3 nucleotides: TGTGCCAGCAGTGTAACGACAGGTGTTCCTTACGAGCAGTACTTC. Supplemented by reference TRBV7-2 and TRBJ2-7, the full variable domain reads GAGVSQSPSNKVTEKGKDVELRCDPISGHTALYWYRQSLGQGLEFLIYFQGNSAPDKSGLPSDRFSAERTGGSVSTLTIQRTQQEDSAVYLCASSVTTGVPYEQYFGPGTRLTVT.

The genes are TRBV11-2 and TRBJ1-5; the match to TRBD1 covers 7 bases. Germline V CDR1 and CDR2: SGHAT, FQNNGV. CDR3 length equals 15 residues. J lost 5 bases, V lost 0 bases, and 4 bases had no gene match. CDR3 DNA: TGTGCCAGCAGCTTAGATGGGGACAGTCATCAGCCCCAGCATTTT. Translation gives CASSLDGDSHQPQHF.

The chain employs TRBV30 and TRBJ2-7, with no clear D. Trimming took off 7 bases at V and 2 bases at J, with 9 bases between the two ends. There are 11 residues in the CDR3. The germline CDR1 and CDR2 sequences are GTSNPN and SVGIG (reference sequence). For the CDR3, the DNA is TGTGCCTTAACCGGAACCTACGAGCAGTACTTC. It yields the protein CALTGTYEQYF.

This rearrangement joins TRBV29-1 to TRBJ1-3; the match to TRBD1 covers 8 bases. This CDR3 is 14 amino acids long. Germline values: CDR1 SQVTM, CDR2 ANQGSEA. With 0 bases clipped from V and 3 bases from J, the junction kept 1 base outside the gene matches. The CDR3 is CSVEDRGLGNTIYF. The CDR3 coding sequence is TGCAGCGTTGAAGACAGGGGGCTTGGAAACACCATATATTTT. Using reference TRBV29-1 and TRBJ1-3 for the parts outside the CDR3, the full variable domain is SAVISQKPSRDICQRGTSLTIQCQVDSQVTMMFWYRQQPGQSLTLIATANQGSEATYESGFVIDKFPISRPNLTFSTLTVSNMSPEDSSIYLCSVEDRGLGNTIYFGEGSWLTVV.

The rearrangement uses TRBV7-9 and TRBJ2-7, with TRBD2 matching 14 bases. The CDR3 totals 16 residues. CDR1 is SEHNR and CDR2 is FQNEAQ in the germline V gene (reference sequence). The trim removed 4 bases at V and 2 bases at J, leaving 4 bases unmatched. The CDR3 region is CASSSTSGRAAYEQYF. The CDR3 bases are TGTGCCAGCAGCTCGACTAGCGGGAGGGCCGCCTACGAGCAGTACTTC. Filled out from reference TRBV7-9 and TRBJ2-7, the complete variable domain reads DTGVSQNPRHKITKRGQNVTFRCDPISEHNRLYWYRQTLGQGPEFLTYFQNEAQLEKSRLLSDRFSAERPKGSFSTLEIQRTEQGDSAMYLCASSSTSGRAAYEQYFGPGTRLTVT.

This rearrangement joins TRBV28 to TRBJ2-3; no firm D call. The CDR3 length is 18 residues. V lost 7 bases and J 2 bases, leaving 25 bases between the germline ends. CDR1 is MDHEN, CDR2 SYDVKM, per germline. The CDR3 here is CASMVGPGVGPSTDTQYF. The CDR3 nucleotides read TGTGCCAGCATGGTAGGCCCCGGTGTGGGTCCCTCCACAGATACGCAGTATTTT.